One sample yielded the 6 T cell receptor beta chains listed below, sequenced in a study of chemoradiotherapy in HPV16-positive cancers. Profiling relied on immunoSEQ multiplex PCR, and the TCRdb table lists in-frame clones only, not all of them. The sample comprises some 12,000 clones, roughly 92% of which are singletons, and under 2% rests with the top ten. Sample: blood, taken from a patient who underwent chemoradiotherapy. The receptors were sampled from a human donor with HPV-associated anogenital cancer.

This chain's CDR3 is CASSPGGQVRNEKLFF. The CDR3 coding sequence is TGTGCCAGCTCACCCGGGGGACAGGTTCGTAATGAAAAACTGTTTTTT. The J gene is TRBJ1-4, the V gene TRBV18, with 8 positions matching TRBD1. The V segment lost 3 bases and the J segment 4 bases; nucleotides outside the gene matches: 7. Germline CDR1 and CDR2: KGHSH and LQKENI. The CDR3 spans 16 residues. Based on the CDR3 plus reference TRBV18 and TRBJ1-4, the full variable domain is NAGVMQNPRHLVRRRGQEARLRCSPMKGHSHVYWYRQLPEEGLKFMVYLQKENIIDESGMPKERFSAEFPKEGPSILRIQQVVRGDSAAYFCASSPGGQVRNEKLFFGSGTQLSVL.

The CDR3 sequence: CASSGQRYNEQFF. For the CDR3, the DNA is TGTGCCAGCAGCGGGCAACGGTACAATGAGCAGTTCTTC. The gene calls are TRBV7-2 and TRBJ2-1; unclear D gene. Trimming shortened V by 5 bases and J by 4 bases, and 9 bases separated the two germline ends. In germline, CDR1 is SGHTA, CDR2 FQGNSA. The CDR3 is 13 amino acids.

This sequence joins TRBV6-4 and TRBJ2-2, with D tentatively TRBD2 (6 bases). There are 14 residues in the CDR3. Germline V gene lookup returns CDR1 MRHNA and CDR2 SNTAGT. V shed 2 bases and J shed 2 bases, with 6 bases lying between them. CDR3 nucleotides: TGTGCCAGCAGTGACGGGACTAACACCGGGGAGCTGTTTTTT. It is translated as CASSDGTNTGELFF.

The rearrangement joins TRBV18 to TRBJ2-5; 12 nucleotides line up with TRBD2. The CDR3 covers 17 residues. V gave up 0 bases and J gave up 2 bases; unmatched junction bases: 4. Per the germline V gene, CDR1 is KGHSH and CDR2 is LQKENI. The CDR3 DNA sequence: TGTGCCAGCTCACCACCGGCTAGCGGGGGGGGTCAAGAGACCCAGTACTTC. Its translation: CASSPPASGGGQETQYF.

The V gene is TRBV11-2, the J gene TRBJ1-2, with TRBD1 matching 9 bases. V was clipped by 7 bases and J by 8 bases; unmatched bases: 23. There are 18 residues in the CDR3. From germline, CDR1 is SGHAT and CDR2 FQNNGV. The CDR3 protein is CASTLEPGQGVLVSGYTF. As DNA, the CDR3 is TGTGCCAGCACCCTAGAACCGGGACAGGGTGTACTAGTGAGCGGCTACACCTTC. The variable domain in full, completed from reference TRBV11-2 and TRBJ1-2, reads EAGVAQSPRYKIIEKRQSVAFWCNPISGHATLYWYQQILGQGPKLLIQFQNNGVVDDSQLPKDRFSAERLKGVDSTLKIQPAKLEDSAVYLCASTLEPGQGVLVSGYTFGSGTRLTVV.

This clone has more than one count but fewer than ten. This sequence joins TRBV11-3 and TRBJ1-4; D ambiguous. Trimming removed 0 bases at V and 0 bases at J, with 11 bases between. Germline CDR1 is SGHNT and CDR2 is YENEEA. The CDR3 is 17 amino acids. CDR3 amino acids: CASSLDGRPPTNEKLFF. CDR3 bases: TGTGCCAGCAGCTTAGATGGGCGGCCACCAACTAATGAAAAACTGTTTTTT.